Shown below are 26 T cell receptor beta chains from a single sample sequenced in a study of cytomegalovirus exposure and HLA in healthy donors (dated by TCRdb to about 2017). To prepare the library, the immunoSEQ multiplex PCR assay was applied. TCRdb mirrors the immuneACCESS table, restricted to in-frame sequences. Some clones are absent from its copies; in checked studies, under half trace to an unresolved V gene, and the reason for the others is unknown. The sample includes under 200,000 clones, with 65% to 90% observed a single time. The ten most abundant clones make up approximately 2.1% of the sample. Sequencing was carried out using PBMCs. The receptor source for this set is a woman aged 18-29 years in good health and CMV-seronegative.

The V and J genes are TRBV18 and TRBJ1-1, with 12 nucleotides matching TRBD1. This CDR3 has 14 amino acids. Germline V lookup: CDR1 KGHSH, CDR2 LQKENI. V lost 6 bases and J lost 7; bases outside the gene matches: 6. The CDR3 is CASSPGTGGDEAFF. CDR3 DNA sequence: TGTGCCAGCTCTCCTGGGACAGGGGGCGATGAAGCTTTCTTT.

V is TRBV30 and J is TRBJ1-1; 7 nucleotides line up with TRBD1. The CDR3 is 13 amino acids. Germline CDR1 is GTSNPN and CDR2 is SVGIG (reference sequence). V shed 1 base, J shed 6 bases, and the junction held 5 bases outside the gene matches. The CDR3 loop is CAWSGQGHAEAFF. In nucleotides, the CDR3 is TGTGCCTGGAGTGGACAGGGTCACGCTGAAGCTTTCTTT.

The chain employs TRBV2 and TRBJ1-2; 7 nucleotides agree with TRBD1. Germline V gene lookup returns CDR1 SNHLY and CDR2 FYNNEI. Unmatched junction bases numbered 9, after V lost 7 bases and J lost 7 bases. This CDR3 has 13 amino acids. As DNA, the CDR3 is TGTGCCAGCACGGAGACAGGGTTTAGTGGCTACACCTTC. The encoded protein is CASTETGFSGYTF.

A remark on this clone: The germline gene is not matched at one end of the junction; a read error may be the cause. The genes are TRBV15 and TRBJ2-4; tentative D call: TRBD1 (5 bases). This CDR3 spans 17 amino acids. The germline CDR1 and CDR2 sequences are LNHNV and YYDKDF (reference sequence). CDR3 amino acids: CATSGESGLGQKNIQYF. In DNA, the CDR3 is TGTGCCACCAGCGGAGAGAGTGGGTTGGGGCAGAAAAACATTCAGTACTTC.

The V gene is TRBV7-9, the J gene TRBJ2-7; the match to TRBD2 covers 11 bases. J gave up 7 bases and V 5 bases, and 4 bases lay outside the gene matches. The V gene's germline CDR1 is SEHNR and CDR2 FQNEAQ (reference sequence). CDR3 length: 13 amino acids. Here the CDR3 reads CASSRGLAGEQYF. The CDR3 DNA follows: TGTGCCAGCAGCCGAGGACTAGCGGGTGAGCAGTACTTC.

The chain links TRBV18 to TRBJ2-5, with TRBD2 identical over 11 bases. V shed 1 base, J shed 3 bases, and the junction held 10 bases outside the gene matches. The germline gives CDR1 KGHSH, CDR2 LQKENI. The CDR3 is 18 residues long. The CDR3 here is CASSPLNPGLADKETQYF. In nucleotides, the CDR3 is TGTGCCAGCTCACCACTTAATCCGGGACTAGCGGATAAAGAGACCCAGTACTTC.

This rearrangement joins TRBV27 to TRBJ2-2; TRBD1 might be the D (6 bases). CDR3 length equals 15 residues. Between the trimmed V and J ends, which lost 6 bases and 2 bases, there was a span of 13 bases. Germline assignment: CDR1 MNHEY and CDR2 SMNVEV (reference sequence). CDR3 loop: CASSPAGVNTGELFF. CDR3 DNA: TGTGCCAGCAGCCCCGCAGGGGTTAACACCGGGGAGCTGTTTTTT.

The chain joins TRBV9 to TRBJ2-7; D gene ambiguous. V lost 0 bases, J lost 3 bases, and 13 bases lay in between. Germline assignment: CDR1 SGDLS and CDR2 YYNGEE. This CDR3 has 15 residues. CDR3 coding DNA: TGTGCCAGCAGCGTAGCCGGAGATAATCTCTACGAGCAGTACTTC. This codes for CASSVAGDNLYEQYF.

The chain links TRBV9 to TRBJ2-5; TRBD2 aligns across 9 bases. This CDR3 comprises 15 residues. Trimming at V came to 3 bases and at J to 3 bases, leaving 6 bases not matched to a gene. The germline CDR1 and CDR2 sequences are SGDLS and YYNGEE. The CDR3 reads CASSGVGGGEETQYF. The CDR3 nucleotides are TGTGCCAGCAGCGGTGTTGGCGGGGGGGAAGAGACCCAGTACTTC.

The chain couples TRBV4-1 to TRBJ1-1, with D perhaps TRBD1 (6 bases). Trimming took 0 bases from V and 3 from J, leaving 17 bases between them. The CDR3 is made up of 17 amino acids. Germline V lookup: CDR1 MGHRA, CDR2 YSYEKL. The CDR3 loop reads CASSQDWEGGAYTEAFF. The CDR3 DNA reads TGCGCCAGCAGCCAAGATTGGGAGGGGGGGGCCTACACTGAAGCTTTCTTT.

The chain couples TRBV27 to TRBJ2-5; TRBD2 matches 7 bases. The CDR3 is made up of 16 amino acids. J gave up 0 bases and V 6 bases, and 10 bases lay outside the gene matches. Per the germline V gene, CDR1 is MNHEY and CDR2 is SMNVEV (reference sequence). CDR3 coding DNA: TGTGCCAGCAGCCGCCGAACTAGCGAAAACCAAGAGACCCAGTACTTC. Protein sequence: CASSRRTSENQETQYF.

This sequence joins TRBV15 and TRBJ2-1, with TRBD2 identical over 8 bases. Germline lookup yields CDR1 LNHNV and CDR2 YYDKDF (reference sequence). The length of the CDR3 is 19 residues. The V segment lost 3 bases and the J segment 0 bases; nucleotides outside the gene matches: 13. CDR3: CATSRSKSGGGSSYNEQFF. CDR3 coding DNA: TGTGCCACCAGCAGGAGTAAGTCCGGGGGGGGCAGCTCCTACAATGAGCAGTTCTTC. Full variable domain (outside the CDR3, taken from reference TRBV15 and TRBJ2-1): DAMVIQNPRYQVTQFGKPVTLSCSQTLNHNVMYWYQQKSSQAPKLLFHYYDKDFNNEADTPDNFQSRRPNTSFCFLDIRSPGLGDTAMYLCATSRSKSGGGSSYNEQFFGPGTRLTVL.

V and J are TRBV21-1 and TRBJ2-7; whether TRBD1, the table's D call, matches the DNA was not checked. TRBV21-1 is recorded as a pseudogene. The CDR3 has 14 amino acids. Here the CDR3 reads CASDETGEEYEQYF. Here the CDR3 DNA reads TGTGCCAGCGATGAGACAGGGGAAGAATACGAGCAGTACTTC.

The V gene is TRBV7-9, the J gene TRBJ2-2, with a tentative D call TRBD1 (5 bases). Germline V gene data show CDR1 as SEHNR and CDR2 as FQNEAQ (reference sequence). Trimming left V 3 bases short and J 3 bases short, with 11 bases between. The length of the CDR3 is 15 residues. The chain's CDR3 is CASSLMTTDTGELFF. The CDR3 nucleotides read TGTGCCAGCAGCTTGATGACGACAGACACCGGGGAGCTGTTTTTT.

This rearrangement joins TRBV2 to TRBJ1-1; D gene uncertain. Germline lookup yields CDR1 SNHLY and CDR2 FYNNEI. V lost 1 base and J 0 bases, leaving 9 bases between the germline ends. The CDR3 is 15 amino acids. In nucleotides, the CDR3 is TGTGCCAGCAGTGAAGAGCCAGGTATGAACACTGAAGCTTTCTTT. Protein: CASSEEPGMNTEAFF.

CDR3 DNA sequence: TGTGCCTGGAGCCTATGGGGACTCTACGAGCAGTACTTC. The encoded protein is CAWSLWGLYEQYF. This sequence joins TRBV30 and TRBJ2-7; maybe TRBD2 (6 bases). V was shortened by 3 bases and J by 3 bases, with 12 bases between the two germline ends. The CDR3 has 13 residues. Germline V gene sequence: CDR1 GTSNPN, CDR2 SVGIG (reference sequence).

The chain is built from TRBV6-5 and TRBJ2-1; D possibly corresponds to TRBD2 (5 bases). Germline CDR1 reads MNHEY; CDR2 reads SVGAGI. Deletions cut 10 bases from V and 2 bases from J, with 15 bases between. The CDR3 length is 14 residues. CDR3 sequence: CATAADLTYNEQFF. Here the CDR3 DNA reads TGTGCCACCGCTGCGGACTTAACCTACAATGAGCAGTTCTTC.

The V gene is TRBV7-9, the J gene TRBJ2-7; D uncertain. Trimming took 1 base from V and 2 from J, leaving 12 bases between them. Germline V gene data show CDR1 as SEHNR and CDR2 as FQNEAQ (reference sequence). CDR3 length: 15 amino acids. The CDR3 protein is CASSLGSGRPYEQYF. DNA for the CDR3: TGTGCCAGCAGCTTAGGTTCAGGTAGGCCCTACGAGCAGTACTTC.

V and J are TRBV6-5 and TRBJ1-1, with a weak D call TRBD1 (5 bases). V lost 7 bases and J lost 0, with 12 bases in between. Germline CDR1 reads MNHEY; CDR2 reads SVGAGI. The CDR3 has 14 amino acids. The CDR3 region has the DNA TGTGCCAGCACAGGGCTCGAAATGAACACTGAAGCTTTCTTT. It encodes CASTGLEMNTEAFF.

This chain links TRBV5-1 with TRBJ1-3; D call uncertain. The V end lost 0 bases, the J end lost 2 bases, and 12 bases lay between the germline ends. The CDR3 is made up of 16 amino acids. Germline values: CDR1 SGHRS, CDR2 YFSETQ. The CDR3 coding sequence is TGCGCCAGCAGCTTGGCCTTGGGAGGCGCTGGAAACACCATATATTTT. It yields the protein CASSLALGGAGNTIYF. Full variable domain (outside the CDR3, taken from reference TRBV5-1 and TRBJ1-3): KAGVTQTPRYLIKTRGQQVTLSCSPISGHRSVSWYQQTPGQGLQFLFEYFSETQRNKGNFPGRFSGRQFSNSRSEMNVSTLELGDSALYLCASSLALGGAGNTIYFGEGSWLTVV.

The chain employs TRBV2 and TRBJ2-6; TRBD1 is a possible D gene (5 bases). Trimming removed 6 bases from V and 5 bases from J, with 17 bases in between. Germline V lookup: CDR1 SNHLY, CDR2 FYNNEI. The CDR3 is 16 residues long. For the CDR3, the DNA is TGTGCCAGCAGAGGGGCCCTCTTTGCTTGGGCCAACGTCCTGACTTTC. Amino acids: CASRGALFAWANVLTF.

CDR3 in amino acids: CASTSLGGSGNTIYF. DNA for the CDR3: TGTGCCAGCACCTCACTAGGAGGTTCTGGAAACACCATATATTTT. The chain is built from TRBV5-6 and TRBJ1-3; D is unresolved. CDR3 length equals 15 residues. V was trimmed by 6 bases and J by 1 base, leaving 14 bases between them. CDR1 is SGHDT, CDR2 YYEEEE, per germline.

The V gene is TRBV6-5, the J gene TRBJ2-7; unclear D gene. Germline lookup yields CDR1 MNHEY and CDR2 SVGAGI. Trimming cost V 3 bases and J 0 bases, with 9 bases left between them. The length of the CDR3 is 14 residues. CDR3 in DNA: TGTGCCAGCAGTTATAGTCTGAACTCCTACGAGCAGTACTTC. This translates into CASSYSLNSYEQYF.

Written as DNA, the CDR3 is TGCGCCAGCAGTGAGTCGGGACTAGGGGCAGATACGCAGTATTTT. Encoded protein: CASSESGLGADTQYF. V is TRBV10-1 and J is TRBJ2-3, with 8 bases that match TRBD2. The CDR3 consists of 15 residues. J gave up 4 bases and V 0 bases, and 3 bases lay outside the gene matches. In germline, CDR1 is WNHNN, CDR2 SYGVQD (reference sequence).

J is TRBJ2-4 and V is TRBV7-9; possibly TRBD2 for D (6 bases). Trimming removed 1 base at V and 6 bases at J, with 13 bases between. The CDR3 length is 15 residues. CDR1 and CDR2 from the germline V gene are SEHNR and FQNEAQ (reference sequence). CDR3: CASSLVGLKGNIQYF. CDR3 in DNA: TGTGCCAGCAGCTTAGTTGGACTAAAGGGAAACATTCAGTACTTC.

The chain combines TRBV5-1 with TRBJ2-7, with D maybe TRBD2 (5 bases). This CDR3 contains 15 residues. V dropped 0 bases and J dropped 7 bases, with 17 bases sitting between them. The V gene's germline CDR1 is SGHRS and CDR2 YFSETQ. CDR3 in amino acids: CASSLAGSSGWEQYF. CDR3 coding DNA: TGCGCCAGCAGCTTGGCCGGATCATCGGGATGGGAGCAGTACTTC.